This T cell receptor (beta chain) was identified in a study of beta chain features in type 1 diabetes. There are 15 residues in the CDR3. CDR1 and CDR2 (germline): LGHNA, YSLEER. With 0 bases removed from V and 7 bases from J, the gap between germline ends came to 10 bases. Of the isolated RNA, all was reverse transcribed, and so the sequenced material was expressed TCRB transcripts. Assay: immunoSEQ multiplex PCR; the TCRdb copy retains only in-frame clones and omits some. The sample consists of some 150,000 clones, approximately 12% of them appearing once. Sequencing input: central memory CD4+ T cells from blood. This clonotype originated in a man aged 18-30 years in good health. The chain carries TRBV4-3 and TRBJ1-6, with D unclear. The CDR3 coding sequence is TGCGCCAGCAGCCAAGAGGGATACCAGAATTCACCCCTCCACTTT. Translation: CASSQEGYQNSPLHF.